The sequence of this TCR beta chain was determined in a study of CD8 T cells in Susac syndrome. Random-hexamer reverse transcription was applied to roughly 0.5 to 1 ug RNA. immunoSEQ multiplex PCR amplified TCR beta CDR3 across 54 Vbeta, 13 Jbeta. TCRdb recomputed calls from the immunoSEQ multiplex PCR reads with MiXCR, one row per CDR3 protein. The sample lists some 200,000 distinct CDR3 sequences; approximately 94% were seen once. Sequencing targeted TCR beta in T cells from blood (CD8+ and CD4+). FACS was used to enrich TEMRA cells, whereas the CD8+ and CD4+ T cells were obtained by negative isolation. The ends were cut back, 4 bases at V and 0 bases at J, with 5 bases in the middle. There are 13 residues in the CDR3. The germline V gene has CDR1 SGHRS and CDR2 YFSETQ. This clonotype came up once. The antigen remains undetermined. Whole-study results and caveats: Individuals included in the TCR sequencing and HLA analysis were acknowledged by the study to be relatively few in number.

The origin of this receptor is a human donor in good health. The chain couples TRBV5-1 to TRBJ1-5; no firm D call. Input material: CD4+ T cells from PBMCs. CDR3 sequence (DNA): TGCGCCAGCAGCGAGTTTAGCAATCAGCCCCAGCATTTT. This gives the protein CASSEFSNQPQHF.